Below, 32 T cell receptor beta chains from the same sample are listed, as sequenced in a study of cytomegalovirus exposure and HLA in healthy donors (dated by TCRdb to about 2017). The library was built by means of the immunoSEQ multiplex PCR assay. In TCRdb, the immuneACCESS table is reduced to in-frame sequences with V and J assigned. These tables do not hold every clone; where another copy was compared, an unresolved V gene accounts for under half, and the others remain unexplained. The sample data list some 150,000 clones, and 88% of these were observed just once. The top ten clonotypes cover about 7.9% of the sample. Sequencing was done on a sample of PBMCs. The receptors stem from a woman between 18 and 29 years old in good health and CMV-seropositive.

The chain joins TRBV10-2 to TRBJ1-2; no firm D call. This CDR3 spans 14 amino acids. Germline CDR1 WSHSY, CDR2 SAAADI. V lost 6 bases, J lost 2 bases, and 13 bases lay in between. This CDR3 reads CASSRGIRNYGYTF. The CDR3 DNA follows: TGCGCCAGCAGCCGAGGGATACGGAACTATGGCTACACCTTC.

V gene TRBV19 combines with J gene TRBJ1-2, with D tentatively TRBD1 (5 bases). The V gene's germline CDR1 is LNHDA and CDR2 SQIVND (reference sequence). The length of the CDR3 is 16 residues. Trimming removed 4 bases at V and 4 bases at J, with 19 bases between. The CDR3 coding sequence is TGTGCCAGTAGTACTCCCAACCTAGGACAAATCTATGGCTACACCTTC. Translation: CASSTPNLGQIYGYTF.

The chain carries TRBV2 and TRBJ2-7, with 7 nucleotides matching TRBD2. Germline V gene sequence: CDR1 SNHLY, CDR2 FYNNEI. V was pared by 7 bases and J by 5 bases, with 14 bases of the junction left unmatched. The CDR3 covers 15 residues. CDR3 nucleotides: TGTGCCAGCATCCCCACGACTAGCCTCGGCGACGAGCAGTACTTC. This encodes CASIPTTSLGDEQYF.

The V call is TRBV5-1, the J call TRBJ2-1; 8 nucleotides align to TRBD2. V shed 0 bases, J shed 2 bases, and the junction held 1 base outside the gene matches. Per germline, CDR1 SGHRS and CDR2 YFSETQ. The CDR3 loop spans 15 amino acids. The CDR3 DNA follows: TGCGCCAGCAGCTTGGCAGCGGGGGCCTACAATGAGCAGTTCTTC. Amino acid sequence: CASSLAAGAYNEQFF.

V and J are TRBV2 and TRBJ2-1, with TRBD2 matching over 11 bases. There are 13 residues in the CDR3. V shed 4 bases and J 8 bases; nucleotides not matched to a gene: 1. Germline assignment: CDR1 SNHLY and CDR2 FYNNEI. CDR3 bases: TGTGCCAGCAGTGGACTAGCGGGGTATGAGCAGTTCTTC. As protein: CASSGLAGYEQFF.

The rearrangement links TRBV7-9 to TRBJ2-7, with D possibly being TRBD2 (5 bases). CDR3 size: 12 residues. The germline V gene encodes CDR1 SEHNR and CDR2 FQNEAQ (reference sequence). Deletions cut 5 bases from V and 5 bases from J, with 10 bases between. The CDR3 nucleotides are TGTGCCAGCAGCCGCCACGGGGACGAGCAGTACTTC. Residues: CASSRHGDEQYF.

This sequence joins TRBV7-8 and TRBJ2-7, with TRBD2 as a possible D gene (6 bases). The germline V and J ends were trimmed by 2 bases and 12 bases, with 23 bases remaining between them. The CDR3 length is 15 residues. The V gene's germline CDR1 is SGHVS and CDR2 FQNEAQ. CDR3 residues: CASSLLRLDYYGWYF. CDR3 DNA: TGTGCCAGCAGCTTACTTAGACTAGATTATTACGGTTGGTACTTC.

The gene calls are TRBV5-4 and TRBJ2-7; TRBD1 aligns across 7 bases. Trimming removed 1 base from V and 2 bases from J; junction bases left unmatched: 0. CDR3 length: 13 residues. In germline, CDR1 is SGHNT, CDR2 YYREEE (reference sequence). CDR3 in DNA: TGTGCCAGCAGCTTGACAGGGGCCTACGAGCAGTACTTC. Protein product: CASSLTGAYEQYF.

This sequence joins TRBV5-4 and TRBJ1-2, with D maybe TRBD1 (5 bases). Germline V gene data show CDR1 as SGHNT and CDR2 as YYREEE (reference sequence). The CDR3 is 14 amino acids. Trimming removed 10 bases from V and 7 bases from J, with 23 bases in between. CDR3 DNA sequence: TGTGCCGCGGGGCTGTCAGGGACCGCCGTTGGCTACACCTTC. Its protein is CAAGLSGTAVGYTF.

CDR3 loop: CAISQTSGTYEQYF. The CDR3 nucleotides read TGTGCCATCTCCCAGACTAGCGGTACCTACGAGCAGTACTTC. This chain connects TRBV6-1 to TRBJ2-7, with 9 positions matching TRBD2. The CDR3 length is 14 residues. Germline-derived CDR1 and CDR2 are MNHNS and SASEGT. V shed 10 bases, J shed 2 bases, and the junction held 9 bases outside the gene matches.

The rearrangement links TRBV28 to TRBJ1-1, with 7 nucleotides matching TRBD1. Germline CDR1 is MDHEN and CDR2 is SYDVKM. Trimming at V came to 4 bases and at J to 5 bases, leaving 13 bases not matched to a gene. The CDR3 consists of 16 residues. The CDR3 nucleotides read TGTGCCAGCAGTTCAGACCCGACAGGGTGGCGAACTGAAGCTTTCTTT. Translating it yields CASSSDPTGWRTEAFF.

The chain carries TRBV28 and TRBJ1-2; 11 bases are a match to TRBD1. The junction had 10 bases not matched to a gene; V was cut back by 5 bases and J by 8 bases. The CDR3 totals 15 residues. Looked up from germline, CDR1 is MDHEN and CDR2 is SYDVKM. Written as DNA, the CDR3 is TGTGCCAGCAGTGCGCGGACAGGGGGCGAGGACGGCTACACCTTC. It encodes CASSARTGGEDGYTF.

This clone was observed a single time. The rearrangement links TRBV5-1 to TRBJ2-3; 9 bases are a match to TRBD2. The ends lost 0 bases at V and 6 bases at J; junction bases unmatched: 8. CDR1 is SGHRS, CDR2 YFSETQ, per germline. CDR3 length: 16 amino acids. CDR3 amino acids: CASSLVASGVADTQYF. The CDR3 DNA reads TGCGCCAGCAGCTTGGTGGCTAGCGGGGTGGCGGATACGCAGTATTTT.

In this sample, this clone turned up once. This chain connects TRBV29-1 to TRBJ2-1; D is unclear. The CDR3 totals 12 residues. The V and J ends lost 3 bases and 3 bases respectively, with 6 bases between them. The germline gives CDR1 SQVTM, CDR2 ANQGSEA. The CDR3, as DNA: TGCAGCGTTGAGCTAGTCTACAATGAGCAGTTCTTC. This gives the protein CSVELVYNEQFF.

The chain recombines TRBV9 with TRBJ1-3; unclear D gene. CDR1 is SGDLS and CDR2 is YYNGEE in the germline V gene. Trimming took off 0 bases at V and 4 bases at J, with 8 bases between the two ends. CDR3 length: 14 amino acids. CDR3 nucleotide sequence: TGTGCCAGCAGCGTAGAAGGCAGGGGAAACACCATATATTTT. Its protein is CASSVEGRGNTIYF.

The chain's CDR3 is CASSLKTTDSRDEQYF. In DNA form, the CDR3 reads TGTGCCAGCAGCTTAAAGACCACGGACTCCCGGGACGAGCAGTACTTC. V usage is TRBV7-3 and J usage is TRBJ2-7, with D possibly matching TRBD2 (5 bases). V was shortened by 1 base and J by 5 bases, with 18 bases between the two germline ends. From germline, CDR1 is SGHTA and CDR2 FQGTGA. The CDR3 totals 16 residues.

This chain connects TRBV2 to TRBJ2-7; tentative D call: TRBD1 (5 bases). V was trimmed by 4 bases and J by 3 bases, leaving 19 bases between them. The CDR3 has 16 amino acids. The germline V gene encodes CDR1 SNHLY and CDR2 FYNNEI. The CDR3 nucleotides read TGTGCCAGCAGTGTCCCCCCTGACAGAGATGTCTACGAGCAGTACTTC. The encoded protein is CASSVPPDRDVYEQYF.

The chain employs TRBV7-2 and TRBJ1-1; no firm D call. V was clipped by 3 bases and J by 2 bases, with 10 bases between them. Germline V lookup: CDR1 SGHTA, CDR2 FQGNSA. The CDR3 runs to 14 residues. CDR3 coding DNA: TGTGCCAGCAGCTTCGGGGTTTATAACACTGAAGCTTTCTTT. It specifies CASSFGVYNTEAFF.

The J gene is TRBJ2-2, the V gene TRBV4-3; D is undetermined. V lost 4 bases to trimming and J lost 0 bases, with 15 bases between them. Germline V CDR1 and CDR2: LGHNA, YSLEER. The CDR3 contains 17 residues. CDR3 loop: CASSRTLRHPNTGELFF. CDR3 DNA: TGCGCCAGCAGCCGCACTTTGCGGCACCCGAACACCGGGGAGCTGTTTTTT.

This sequence joins TRBV9 and TRBJ2-1; TRBD2 is a possible D gene (6 bases). This CDR3 is built from 16 residues. Between the trimmed V and J ends, which lost 0 bases and 2 bases, there was a span of 12 bases. Germline V lookup: CDR1 SGDLS, CDR2 YYNGEE. CDR3 region: CASSVAPGVTYNEQFF. CDR3 nucleotides: TGTGCCAGCAGCGTAGCTCCGGGAGTGACCTACAATGAGCAGTTCTTC.

V gene TRBV5-1 combines with J gene TRBJ1-5; tentative D call: TRBD1 (6 bases). The V gene's germline CDR1 is SGHRS and CDR2 YFSETQ. Trimming removed 0 bases from V and 6 bases from J, with 13 bases in between. This CDR3 contains 15 residues. The CDR3: CASSLDGRGSQPQHF. The CDR3 coding sequence is TGCGCCAGCAGCTTGGATGGCAGGGGAAGTCAGCCCCAGCATTTT.

The rearrangement joins TRBV7-9 to TRBJ2-7, with 11 bases aligning to TRBD1. V was pared by 6 bases and J by 1 base, with 11 bases of the junction left unmatched. The CDR3 totals 17 residues. Per the germline V gene, CDR1 is SEHNR and CDR2 is FQNEAQ (reference sequence). The CDR3 sequence: CASSDILDRGPSYEQYF. The CDR3 DNA reads TGTGCCAGCAGTGATATATTGGACAGGGGGCCATCCTACGAGCAGTACTTC.

The chain employs TRBV28 and TRBJ2-1; 7 bases line up with TRBD1. V dropped 5 bases and J dropped 5; count of bases not matched to a gene: 3. The CDR3 covers 13 residues. CDR1 and CDR2 (germline): MDHEN, SYDVKM. In DNA, the CDR3 is TGTGCCAGCAGTCGGGACAGAGACAATGAGCAGTTCTTC. Amino acids: CASSRDRDNEQFF.

The CDR3 bases are TGTGCCAGTAGTAATGACATGGCGACCTACGAGCAGTACTTC. Protein: CASSNDMATYEQYF. This chain joins TRBV19 and TRBJ2-7; D ambiguous. CDR3 size: 14 residues. Germline CDR1 LNHDA, CDR2 SQIVND (reference sequence). The V gene lost 4 bases and the J gene lost 2 bases, with 12 bases spanning the gap.

Notes on this clone: In the same sample, other DNA sequences code for this CDR3. The rearrangement uses TRBV27 and TRBJ1-4; 8 bases fit TRBD1. The V gene end was trimmed by 5 bases and the J gene end by 8 bases; junction bases not matched to a gene: 10. CDR3 length: 15 residues. The germline CDR1 and CDR2 sequences are MNHEY and SMNVEV (reference sequence). This CDR3 is CASSRMTGETEKLFF. Written as DNA, the CDR3 is TGTGCCAGCAGTCGAATGACAGGGGAGACGGAAAAACTGTTTTTT.

The chain joins TRBV18 to TRBJ1-5, with D possibly TRBD1 on 5 matching bases. The V end was cut by 2 bases, the J end by 5 bases, with 13 bases between. The CDR3 has 15 amino acids. Looked up from germline, CDR1 is KGHSH and CDR2 is LQKENI. CDR3 residues: CASSPSREGHQPQHF. The DNA of the CDR3 is TGTGCCAGCTCACCAAGCAGGGAGGGACATCAGCCCCAGCATTTT.

This clone has more than one count but fewer than ten. The chain joins TRBV18 to TRBJ1-1; perhaps TRBD1 as D (5 bases). This CDR3 contains 13 residues. V lost 2 bases and J lost 6, with 10 bases in between. Looked up from germline, CDR1 is KGHSH and CDR2 is LQKENI. The CDR3 loop reads CASSPTTEAEAFF. The CDR3 DNA reads TGTGCCAGCTCACCAACGACAGAGGCTGAAGCTTTCTTT.

V gene TRBV7-2 combines with J gene TRBJ2-2, with D unresolved. Germline values: CDR1 SGHTA, CDR2 FQGNSA. The CDR3 spans 15 residues. Trimming left V 2 bases short and J 4 bases short, with 11 bases between. The CDR3 region has the DNA TGTGCCAGCAGCTTAATGCCCTTCAGCACCGGGGAGCTGTTTTTT. It specifies CASSLMPFSTGELFF.

This clone was observed a single time. This chain links TRBV5-6 with TRBJ1-1; unclear D gene. With 2 bases removed from V and 6 bases from J, the gap between germline ends came to 8 bases. This CDR3 has 12 residues. Germline lookup yields CDR1 SGHDT and CDR2 YYEEEE. The CDR3 loop is CASSFKAAEAFF. CDR3 DNA sequence: TGTGCCAGCAGCTTCAAAGCCGCTGAAGCTTTCTTT.

The chain links TRBV5-1 to TRBJ2-1; TRBD2 might be the D (5 bases). The germline CDR1 and CDR2 sequences are SGHRS and YFSETQ. The CDR3 contains 15 residues. V dropped 0 bases and J dropped 2 bases, with 9 bases sitting between them. Here the CDR3 reads CASSLASGTYNEQFF. Written as DNA, the CDR3 is TGCGCCAGCAGCTTGGCAAGCGGAACCTACAATGAGCAGTTCTTC. Variable domain in full (rest from reference TRBV5-1 and TRBJ2-1): KAGVTQTPRYLIKTRGQQVTLSCSPISGHRSVSWYQQTPGQGLQFLFEYFSETQRNKGNFPGRFSGRQFSNSRSEMNVSTLELGDSALYLCASSLASGTYNEQFFGPGTRLTVL.

The V gene is TRBV7-3, the J gene TRBJ2-1, with D hard to call. Per the germline V gene, CDR1 is SGHTA and CDR2 is FQGTGA. The germline V and J ends were trimmed by 5 bases and 4 bases, with 9 bases remaining between them. CDR3 length equals 13 residues. CDR3 region: CASSEKTYNEQFF. CDR3 sequence (DNA): TGTGCCAGCAGCGAGAAGACTTACAATGAGCAGTTCTTC.

This clone was seen once. The chain links TRBV2 to TRBJ2-7; maybe TRBD1 (5 bases). The V gene's germline CDR1 is SNHLY and CDR2 FYNNEI. The CDR3 is 13 residues long. V was pared by 3 bases and J by 3 bases, with 9 bases between. The CDR3 DNA follows: TGTGCCAGCAGTGATTGGCAGGGCTACGAGCAGTACTTC. It yields the protein CASSDWQGYEQYF. Variable domain in full (rest from reference TRBV2 and TRBJ2-7): EPEVTQTPSHQVTQMGQEVILRCVPISNHLYFYWYRQILGQKVEFLVSFYNNEISEKSEIFDDQFSVERPDGSNFTLKIRSTKLEDSAMYFCASSDWQGYEQYFGPGTRLTVT.